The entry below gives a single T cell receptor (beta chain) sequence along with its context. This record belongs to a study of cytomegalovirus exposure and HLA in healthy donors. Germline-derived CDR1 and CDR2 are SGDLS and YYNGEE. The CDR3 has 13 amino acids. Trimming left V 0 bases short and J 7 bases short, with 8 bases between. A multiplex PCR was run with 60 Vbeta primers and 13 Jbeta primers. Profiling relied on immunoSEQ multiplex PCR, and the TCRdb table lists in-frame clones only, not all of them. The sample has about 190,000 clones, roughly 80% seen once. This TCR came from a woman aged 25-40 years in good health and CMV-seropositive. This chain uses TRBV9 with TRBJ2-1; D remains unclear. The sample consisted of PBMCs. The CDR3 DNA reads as TGTGCCAGCAGCGTAGGGAGCGCTAATGAGCAGTTCTTC. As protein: CASSVGSANEQFF.